This T cell receptor (beta chain) was sequenced during a study of vaccination effects on CD4 cells after COVID-19. The study, taken as a whole, reports: Only a single clone (1 of 255 vaccine-induced clones in healthy vaccinees) cross-reacted with common cold coronaviruses. Substantial clonal contraction characterized both infection- and vaccine-induced clones late after vaccination.

Sequencing was performed with immunoSEQ multiplex PCR; in TCRdb, only in-frame clones are kept and a portion is missing. The data hold around 71,000 clones, with approximately 70% observed a single time. Comment on this clone: Antigen specificity is unknown.

With 4 bases removed from V and 3 bases from J, the gap between germline ends came to 7 bases. Germline V gene sequence: CDR1 LGHNA, CDR2 YSLEER. The length of the CDR3 is 13 residues. Sequencing followed a ViraFEST assay step that expanded antigen-specific CD4+ T cells with viral peptide pools. Between days 9 and 10 of culture, CD4+ T cells were separated out. Nucleocapsid antibodies were negative in the vaccine recipients, who had never had SARS-CoV-2 infection. Supplemented with around 9.6 IU/ml IL-2 and 10 ug/ml peptides, some 2 million PBMC per well were kept in culture. A half-medium replacement with IL-2 medium was carried out on days 3 and 7.

The clonotype was recovered from a human donor who received a COVID-19 vaccine. The material sequenced was CD4+ T cells from PBMCs cultured with HCoV-OC43 spike peptides, taken before COVID-19 vaccination. Indicated subset: HCoV-OC43 spike overlapping peptide pool stimulation. V usage is TRBV4-3 and J usage is TRBJ2-1; D is perhaps TRBD2 (5 bases). CDR3 residues: CASSRGFYNEQFF. DNA for the CDR3: TGCGCCAGCAGCCGAGGGTTCTACAATGAGCAGTTCTTC.